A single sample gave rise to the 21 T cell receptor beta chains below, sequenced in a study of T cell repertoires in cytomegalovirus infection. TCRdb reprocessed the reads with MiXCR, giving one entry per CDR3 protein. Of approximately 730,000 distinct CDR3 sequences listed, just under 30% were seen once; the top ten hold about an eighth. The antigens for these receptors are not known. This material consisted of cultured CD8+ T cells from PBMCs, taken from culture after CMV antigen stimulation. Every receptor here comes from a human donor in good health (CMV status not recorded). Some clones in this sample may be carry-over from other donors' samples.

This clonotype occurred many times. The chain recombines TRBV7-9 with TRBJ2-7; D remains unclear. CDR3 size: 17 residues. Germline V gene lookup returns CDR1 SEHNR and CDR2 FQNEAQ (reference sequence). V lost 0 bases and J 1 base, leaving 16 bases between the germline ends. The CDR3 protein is CASSLAPPQAFSYEQYV. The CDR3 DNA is TGTGCCAGCAGCTTAGCTCCACCCCAGGCGTTTTCCTACGAGCAGTACGTC.

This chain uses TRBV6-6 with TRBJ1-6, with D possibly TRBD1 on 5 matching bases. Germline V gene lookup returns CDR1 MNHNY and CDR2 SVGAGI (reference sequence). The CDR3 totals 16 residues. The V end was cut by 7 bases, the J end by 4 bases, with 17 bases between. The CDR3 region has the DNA TGTGCCAGCAATAATCTTGACAGAGATTATAATTCACCCCTCCACTTT. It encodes CASNNLDRDYNSPLHF.

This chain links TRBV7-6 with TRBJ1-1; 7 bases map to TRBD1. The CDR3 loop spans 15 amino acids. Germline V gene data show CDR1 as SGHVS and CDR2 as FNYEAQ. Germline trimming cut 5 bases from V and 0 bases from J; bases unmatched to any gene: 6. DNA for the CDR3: TGTGCCAGCAGCCTCGGACAGGTGATGAACACTGAAGCTTTCTTT. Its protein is CASSLGQVMNTEAFF.

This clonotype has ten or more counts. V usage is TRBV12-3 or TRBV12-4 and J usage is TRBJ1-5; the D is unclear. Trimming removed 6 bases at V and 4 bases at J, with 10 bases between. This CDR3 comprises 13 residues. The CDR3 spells CASSSGGNQPQHF. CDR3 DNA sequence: TGTGCCAGCAGCTCTGGCGGAAATCAGCCCCAGCATTTT.

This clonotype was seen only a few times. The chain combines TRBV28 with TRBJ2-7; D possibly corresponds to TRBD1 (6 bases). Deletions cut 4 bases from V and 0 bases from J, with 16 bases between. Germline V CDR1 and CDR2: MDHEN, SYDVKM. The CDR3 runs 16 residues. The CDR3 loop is CASSSIGTPYSYEQYV. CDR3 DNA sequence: TGTGCCAGCAGTTCTATAGGGACACCGTACTCCTACGAGCAGTACGTC.

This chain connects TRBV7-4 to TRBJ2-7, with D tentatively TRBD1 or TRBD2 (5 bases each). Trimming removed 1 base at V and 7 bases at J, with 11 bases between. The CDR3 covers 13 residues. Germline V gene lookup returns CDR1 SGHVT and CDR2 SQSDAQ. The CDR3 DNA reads TGTGCCAGCAGCTTAGTCGGGACCCCAGAGCAGTACTTC. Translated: CASSLVGTPEQYF. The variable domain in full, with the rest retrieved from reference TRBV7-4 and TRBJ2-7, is GAGVSQSPRYKVAKRGRDVALRCDSISGHVTLYWYRQTLGQGSEVLTYSQSDAQRDKSGRPSGRFSAERPERSVSTLKIQRTEQGDSAVYLCASSLVGTPEQYFGPGTRLTVT.

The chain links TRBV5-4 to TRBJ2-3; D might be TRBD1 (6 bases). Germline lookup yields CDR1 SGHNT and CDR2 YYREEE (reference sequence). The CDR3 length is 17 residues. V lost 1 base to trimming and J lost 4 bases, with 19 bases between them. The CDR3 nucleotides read TGTGCCAGCAGCTTGCCGTGGGACATCGAGGGCCCAGATACGCAGTATTTT. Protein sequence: CASSLPWDIEGPDTQYF.

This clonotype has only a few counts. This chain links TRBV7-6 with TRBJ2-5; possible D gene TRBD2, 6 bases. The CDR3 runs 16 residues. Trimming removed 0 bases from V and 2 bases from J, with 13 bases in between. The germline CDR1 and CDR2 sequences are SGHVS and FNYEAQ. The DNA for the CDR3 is TGTGCCAGCAGCTTAGCCCGGGCGGGGCGGCAAGAGACCCAGTACTTC. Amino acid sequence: CASSLARAGRQETQYF.

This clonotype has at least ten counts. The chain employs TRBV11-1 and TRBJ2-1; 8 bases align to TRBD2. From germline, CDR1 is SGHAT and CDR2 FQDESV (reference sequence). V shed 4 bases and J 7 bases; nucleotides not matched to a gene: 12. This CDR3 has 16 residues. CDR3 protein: CASSSPRLARGNEQFF. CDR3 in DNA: TGTGCCAGCAGCTCCCCCCGACTAGCGCGAGGTAATGAGCAGTTCTTC.

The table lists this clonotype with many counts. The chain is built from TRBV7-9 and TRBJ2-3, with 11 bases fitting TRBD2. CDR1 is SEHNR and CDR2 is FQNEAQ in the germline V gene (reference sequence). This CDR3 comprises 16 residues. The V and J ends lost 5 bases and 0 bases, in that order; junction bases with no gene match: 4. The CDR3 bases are TGTGCCAGCAGCACGACTAGCGGGGTGAGCACAGATACGCAGTATTTT. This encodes CASSTTSGVSTDTQYF.

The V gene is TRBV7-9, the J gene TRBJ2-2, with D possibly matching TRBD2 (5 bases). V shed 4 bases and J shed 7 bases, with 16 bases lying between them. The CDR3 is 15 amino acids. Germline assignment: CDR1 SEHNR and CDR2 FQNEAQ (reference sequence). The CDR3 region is CASSSSGVGGGELFF. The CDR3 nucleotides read TGTGCCAGCAGCTCCTCAGGAGTAGGAGGCGGGGAGCTGTTTTTT.

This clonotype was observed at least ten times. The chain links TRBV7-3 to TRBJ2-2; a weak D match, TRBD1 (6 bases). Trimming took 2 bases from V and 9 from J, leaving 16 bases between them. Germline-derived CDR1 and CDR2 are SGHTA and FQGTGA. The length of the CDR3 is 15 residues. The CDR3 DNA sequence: TGTGCCAGCAGCTTAGGGACAACGAGTTTGCGGGAGCTGTTTTTT. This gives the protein CASSLGTTSLRELFF. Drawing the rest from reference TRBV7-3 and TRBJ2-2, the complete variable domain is GAGVSQTPSNKVTEKGKYVELRCDPISGHTALYWYRQSLGQGPEFLIYFQGTGAADDSGLPNDRFFAVRPEGSVSTLKIQRTERGDSAVYLCASSLGTTSLRELFFGEGSRLTVL.

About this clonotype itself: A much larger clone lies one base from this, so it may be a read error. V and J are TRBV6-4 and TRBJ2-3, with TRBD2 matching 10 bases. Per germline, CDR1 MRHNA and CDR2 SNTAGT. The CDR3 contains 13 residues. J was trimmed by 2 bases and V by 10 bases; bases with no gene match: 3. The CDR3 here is CANSGGATDTQYF. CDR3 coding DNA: TGTGCCAACAGCGGGGGGGCCACAGATACGCAGTATTTT.

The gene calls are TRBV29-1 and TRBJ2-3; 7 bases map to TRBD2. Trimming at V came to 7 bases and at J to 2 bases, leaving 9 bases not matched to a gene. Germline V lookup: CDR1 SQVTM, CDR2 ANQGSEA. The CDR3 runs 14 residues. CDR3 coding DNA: TGCAGCGATAGGGCCAGCGGGGACACAGATACGCAGTATTTT. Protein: CSDRASGDTDTQYF.

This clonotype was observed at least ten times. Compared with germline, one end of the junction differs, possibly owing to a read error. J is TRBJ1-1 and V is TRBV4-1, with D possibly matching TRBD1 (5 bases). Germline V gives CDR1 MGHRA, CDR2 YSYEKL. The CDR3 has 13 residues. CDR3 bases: TGTGCCAGCAGCCAGGGCCCGAACACTGAAGCTTTCTTT. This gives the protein CASSQGPNTEAFF.

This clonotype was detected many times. The CDR3 loop reads CASSLGGTEVNYGYTF. DNA of the CDR3: TGTGCCAGCAGCCTGGGGGGTACAGAGGTTAACTATGGCTACACCTTC. This chain uses TRBV7-8 with TRBJ1-2; D is possibly TRBD1 (5 bases). This CDR3 comprises 16 residues. V shed 5 bases and J shed 1 base, with 17 bases lying between them. Germline V gene sequence: CDR1 SGHVS, CDR2 FQNEAQ.

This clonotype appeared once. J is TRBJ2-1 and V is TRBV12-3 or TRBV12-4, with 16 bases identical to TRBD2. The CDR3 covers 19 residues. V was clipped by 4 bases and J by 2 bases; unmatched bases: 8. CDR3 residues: CASSWGTSGGAGAYNEQFF. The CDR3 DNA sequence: TGTGCCAGCAGTTGGGGGACTAGCGGGGGGGCGGGGGCCTACAATGAGCAGTTCTTC.

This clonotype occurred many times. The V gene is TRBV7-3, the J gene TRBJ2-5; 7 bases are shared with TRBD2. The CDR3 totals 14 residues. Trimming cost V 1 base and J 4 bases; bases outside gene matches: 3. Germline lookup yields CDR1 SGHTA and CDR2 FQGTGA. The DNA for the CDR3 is TGTGCCAGCAGCTTAATGGGCGGGGGAGAGACCCAGTACTTC. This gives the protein CASSLMGGGETQYF.

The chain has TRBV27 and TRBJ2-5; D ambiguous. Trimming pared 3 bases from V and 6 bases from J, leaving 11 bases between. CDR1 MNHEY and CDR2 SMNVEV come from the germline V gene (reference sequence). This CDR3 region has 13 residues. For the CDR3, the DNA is TGTGCCAGCAGTTTTACCCCCTCGCAGACCCAGTACTTC. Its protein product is CASSFTPSQTQYF.

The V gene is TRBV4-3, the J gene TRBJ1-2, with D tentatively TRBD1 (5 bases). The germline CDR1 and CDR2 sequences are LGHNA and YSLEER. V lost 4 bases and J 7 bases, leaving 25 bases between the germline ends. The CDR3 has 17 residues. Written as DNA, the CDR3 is TGCGCCAGCAGCCCTAGCCTGTACCAACAGGACTTGTCTGGCTACACCTTC. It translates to CASSPSLYQQDLSGYTF.

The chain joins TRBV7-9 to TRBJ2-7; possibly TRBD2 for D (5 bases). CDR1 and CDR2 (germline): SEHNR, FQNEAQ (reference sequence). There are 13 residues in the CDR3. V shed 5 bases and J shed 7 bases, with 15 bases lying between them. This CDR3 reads CASSPTPEGEQYV. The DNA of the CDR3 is TGTGCCAGCAGCCCTACCCCCGAGGGAGAGCAGTACGTC.